This T cell receptor (beta chain) appears in the sequencing data of a study of cytomegalovirus exposure and HLA in healthy donors. Study overall: A subsequent analysis stated that the 120 or so validation repertoires were run on the same platform as the 650 to 850 first-cohort repertoires.

The V and J ends lost 5 bases and 3 bases, in that order; junction bases with no gene match: 4. Germline V lookup: CDR1 SEHNR, CDR2 FQNEAQ (reference sequence). The CDR3 loop spans 14 amino acids. The assay was immunoSEQ multiplex PCR, and TCRdb's table has in-frame clones only and misses some. The sample contains just under 75,000 clones, around 94% of which appear only once. The sample comprised PBMCs. The sequence was collected from a woman between 18 and 29 years old in good health and CMV-seropositive. The chain couples TRBV7-9 to TRBJ1-5, with 7 nucleotides matching TRBD1. The CDR3 region has the DNA TGTGCCAGCAGCGGGGACAGATACAATCAGCCCCAGCATTTT. Residues: CASSGDRYNQPQHF.